This T cell receptor (beta chain) was obtained from a study of T cells in Graves' hyperthyroidism and ophthalmopathy. The authors deemed Graves' hyperthyroidism stable absent ophthalmopathy progression within 18 months. Exclusions: uncontrolled infection, other autoimmune disease, pregnancy, lactation. The source material, RNA transcripts, was used to amplify TCR beta CDR3 regions. The study used the HTBI primer set for a first-round RT-PCR of the TCR CDR3. Each CDR3 protein gets one entry after TCRdb re-called the multiplex PCR reads with MiXCR. The sample has 300,000 to 400,000 distinct CDR3 sequences, about 13% seen once. Points from the study as a whole: Appearing also in blood were most of the thyroid clonotypes expanded above 0.001.

Concerning this clonotype itself: Its antigen is unidentified. One base away lies a much larger clone, so this may be a sequencing read error.

The CDR3 contains 16 residues. Germline V CDR1 and CDR2: ENHRY, SYGVKD. Sequenced: blood. This sequence originates from a woman in her late teens or twenties with Graves' hyperthyroidism. This rearrangement joins TRBV10-3 to TRBJ2-3, with 10 bases matching TRBD1. The CDR3, as DNA: TGTGCCATCAGCCGCACCGGGACAGGGGTCCAGGATACGCGGTATTTT. Amino acid sequence: CAISRTGTGVQDTRYF.